This T cell receptor (beta chain) derives from a study of blood T cell repertoires in COVID-19. Per the original methods: Estimated nucleated cell counts came from reference gene primer amplification. Clones were sequenced by immunoSEQ multiplex PCR, and TCRdb holds only the in-frame ones, with some missing. The DNA was the basis for D and trimming; V, J and clone size are from that table. The sample lists 100,000 to 120,000 clones; over 75% were seen once. CDR3 length: 14 residues. Germline CDR1 SGHRS, CDR2 YFSETQ. V shed 4 bases and J shed 0 bases, with 7 bases lying between them. The chain combines TRBV5-1 with TRBJ1-4; D is undetermined. Sequencing used peripheral blood. This receptor was identified in a woman over 75 with active or convalescent COVID-19. CDR3 sequence: CASSLQTTNEKLFF. Here the CDR3 DNA reads TGCGCCAGCAGCCTCCAGACAACTAATGAAAAACTGTTTTTT. The full variable domain, completed using reference TRBV5-1 and TRBJ1-4, is KAGVTQTPRYLIKTRGQQVTLSCSPISGHRSVSWYQQTPGQGLQFLFEYFSETQRNKGNFPGRFSGRQFSNSRSEMNVSTLELGDSALYLCASSLQTTNEKLFFGSGTQLSVL.